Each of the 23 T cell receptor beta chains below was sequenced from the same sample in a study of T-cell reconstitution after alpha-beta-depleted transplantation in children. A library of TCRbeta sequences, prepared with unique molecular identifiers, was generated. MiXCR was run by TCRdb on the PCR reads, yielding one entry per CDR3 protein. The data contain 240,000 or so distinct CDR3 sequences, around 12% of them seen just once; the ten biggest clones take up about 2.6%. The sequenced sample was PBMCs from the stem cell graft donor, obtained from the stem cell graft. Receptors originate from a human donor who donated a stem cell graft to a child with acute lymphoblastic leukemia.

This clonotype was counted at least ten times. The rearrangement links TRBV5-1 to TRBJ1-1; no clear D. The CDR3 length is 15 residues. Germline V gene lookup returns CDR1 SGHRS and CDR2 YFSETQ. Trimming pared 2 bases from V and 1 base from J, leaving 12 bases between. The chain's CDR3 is CASSLTRAGNTEAFF. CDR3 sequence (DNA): TGCGCCAGCAGCTTAACGAGGGCGGGGAACACTGAAGCTTTCTTT.

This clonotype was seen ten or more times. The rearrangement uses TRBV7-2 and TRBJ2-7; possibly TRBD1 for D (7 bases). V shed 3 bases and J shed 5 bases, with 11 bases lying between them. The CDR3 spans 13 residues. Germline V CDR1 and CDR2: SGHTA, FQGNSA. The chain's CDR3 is CASSFGRGDEQYF. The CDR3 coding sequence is TGTGCCAGCAGCTTCGGCAGGGGGGACGAGCAGTACTTC.

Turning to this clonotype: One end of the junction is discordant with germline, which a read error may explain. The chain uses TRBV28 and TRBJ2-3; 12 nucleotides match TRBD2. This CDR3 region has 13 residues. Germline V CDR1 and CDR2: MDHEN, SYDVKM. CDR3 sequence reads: CASRHKSLAGGHF. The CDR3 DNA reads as TGTGCCAGCAGGCATAAGAGCCTAGCGGGAGGGCATTTT.

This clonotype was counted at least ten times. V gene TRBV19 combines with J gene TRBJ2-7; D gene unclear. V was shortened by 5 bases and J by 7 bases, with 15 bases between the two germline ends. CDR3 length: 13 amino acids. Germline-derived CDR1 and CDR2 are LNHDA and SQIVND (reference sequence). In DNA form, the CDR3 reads TGTGCCAGTAGTGACAAGTTTCTAGGGGAGCAGTACTTC. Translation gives CASSDKFLGEQYF.

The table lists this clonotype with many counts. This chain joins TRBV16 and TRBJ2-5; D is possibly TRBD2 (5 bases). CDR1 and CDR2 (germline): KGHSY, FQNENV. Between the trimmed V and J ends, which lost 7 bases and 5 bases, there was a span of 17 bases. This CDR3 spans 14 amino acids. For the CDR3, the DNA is TGTGCCAGCACTCCGGGCCCTTGGAGGGAGACCCAGTACTTC. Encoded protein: CASTPGPWRETQYF.

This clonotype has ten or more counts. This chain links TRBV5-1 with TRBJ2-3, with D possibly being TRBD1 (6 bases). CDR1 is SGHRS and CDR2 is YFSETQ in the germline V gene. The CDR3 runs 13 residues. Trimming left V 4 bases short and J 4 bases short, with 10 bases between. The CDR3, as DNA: TGCGCCAGCAGCCACAGGGTCCCAGATACGCAGTATTTT. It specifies CASSHRVPDTQYF.

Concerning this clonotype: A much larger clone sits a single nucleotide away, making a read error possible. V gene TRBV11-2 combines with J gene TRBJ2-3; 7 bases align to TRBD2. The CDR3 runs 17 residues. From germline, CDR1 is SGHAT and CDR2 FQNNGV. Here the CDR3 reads CASNLVGGGWITDTQYF. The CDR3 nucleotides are TGTGCCAGCAACTTAGTCGGGGGAGGGTGGATCACAGATACGCAGTATTTT.

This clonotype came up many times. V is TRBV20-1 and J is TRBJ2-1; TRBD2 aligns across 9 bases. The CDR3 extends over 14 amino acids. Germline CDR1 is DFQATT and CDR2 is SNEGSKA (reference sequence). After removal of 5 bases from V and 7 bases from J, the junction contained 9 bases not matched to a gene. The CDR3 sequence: CSAVPSGAPNEQFF. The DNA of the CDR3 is TGCAGTGCTGTTCCTAGCGGGGCCCCAAATGAGCAGTTCTTC.

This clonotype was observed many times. CDR3 protein: CASSLAGRFQETQYF. Here the CDR3 DNA reads TGTGCCAGCAGTTTGGCAGGGAGGTTTCAAGAGACCCAGTACTTC. V is TRBV7-2 and J is TRBJ2-5; D is perhaps TRBD2 (6 bases). From germline, CDR1 is SGHTA and CDR2 FQGNSA. V shed 6 bases and J shed 2 bases, with 16 bases lying between them. There are 15 residues in the CDR3.

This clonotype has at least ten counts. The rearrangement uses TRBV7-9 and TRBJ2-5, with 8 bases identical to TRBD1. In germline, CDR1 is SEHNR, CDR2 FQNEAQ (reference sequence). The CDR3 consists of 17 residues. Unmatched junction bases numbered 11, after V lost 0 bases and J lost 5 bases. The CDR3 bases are TGTGCCAGCAGCTTAGCCCCGTTTGCAGGGGGCAACGAGACCCAGTACTTC. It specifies CASSLAPFAGGNETQYF. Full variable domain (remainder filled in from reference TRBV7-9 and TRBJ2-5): DTGVSQNPRHKITKRGQNVTFRCDPISEHNRLYWYRQTLGQGPEFLTYFQNEAQLEKSRLLSDRFSAERPKGSFSTLEIQRTEQGDSAMYLCASSLAPFAGGNETQYFGPGTRLLVL.

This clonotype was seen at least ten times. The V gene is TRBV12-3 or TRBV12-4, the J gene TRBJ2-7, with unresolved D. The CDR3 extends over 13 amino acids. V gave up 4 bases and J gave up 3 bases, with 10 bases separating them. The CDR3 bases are TGTGCCAGCAGTTCACAAATCCACTACGAGCAGTACTTC. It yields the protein CASSSQIHYEQYF.

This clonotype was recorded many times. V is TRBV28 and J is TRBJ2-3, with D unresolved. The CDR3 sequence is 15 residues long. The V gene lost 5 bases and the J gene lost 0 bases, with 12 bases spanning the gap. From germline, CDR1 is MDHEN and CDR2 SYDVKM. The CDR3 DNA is TGTGCCAGCAGTCTGCAGGTGTGGAGCACAGATACGCAGTATTTT. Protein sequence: CASSLQVWSTDTQYF. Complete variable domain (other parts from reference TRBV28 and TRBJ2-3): DVKVTQSSRYLVKRTGEKVFLECVQDMDHENMFWYRQDPGLGLRLIYFSYDVKMKEKGDIPEGYSVSREKKERFSLILESASTNQTSMYLCASSLQVWSTDTQYFGPGTRLTVL.

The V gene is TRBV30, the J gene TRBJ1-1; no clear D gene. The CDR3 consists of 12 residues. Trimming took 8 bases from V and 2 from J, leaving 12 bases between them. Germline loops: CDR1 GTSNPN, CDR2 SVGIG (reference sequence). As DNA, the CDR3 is TGTGCCCTACGGCGGGGAAACACTGAAGCTTTCTTT. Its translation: CALRRGNTEAFF.

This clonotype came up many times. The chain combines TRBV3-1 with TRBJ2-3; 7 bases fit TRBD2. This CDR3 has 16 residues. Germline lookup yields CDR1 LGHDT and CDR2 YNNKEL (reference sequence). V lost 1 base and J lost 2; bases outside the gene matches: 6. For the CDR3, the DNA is TGTGCCAGCAGCCAAGGGAACAGCGGGGCCACAGATACGCAGTATTTT. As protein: CASSQGNSGATDTQYF.

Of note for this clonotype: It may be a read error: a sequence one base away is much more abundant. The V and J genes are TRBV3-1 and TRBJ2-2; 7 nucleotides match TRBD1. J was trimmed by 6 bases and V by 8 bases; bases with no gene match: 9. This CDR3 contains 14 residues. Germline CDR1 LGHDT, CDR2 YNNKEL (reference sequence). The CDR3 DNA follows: TGTGCCAGCTGCCGACAGGGAAGTCCCGGGGAGCTGTTTTTT. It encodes CASCRQGSPGELFF.

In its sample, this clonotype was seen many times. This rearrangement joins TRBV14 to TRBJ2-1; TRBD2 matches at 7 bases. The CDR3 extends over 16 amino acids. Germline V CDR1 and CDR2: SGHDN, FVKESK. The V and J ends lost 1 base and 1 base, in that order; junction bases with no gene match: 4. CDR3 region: CASSQVRGMSYNEQFF. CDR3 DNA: TGTGCCAGCAGCCAAGTGCGGGGGATGTCCTACAATGAGCAGTTCTTC.

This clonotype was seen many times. The DNA for the CDR3 is TGTGCCAGCAGCCAAGATCATGCTACTACGCTGGAGACCCAGTACTTC. Its translation: CASSQDHATTLETQYF. This chain uses TRBV4-2 with TRBJ2-5; no reliable D call. The CDR3 extends over 16 amino acids. Trimming took 0 bases from V and 5 from J, leaving 16 bases between them. The germline V gene encodes CDR1 LGHNA and CDR2 YNFKEQ.

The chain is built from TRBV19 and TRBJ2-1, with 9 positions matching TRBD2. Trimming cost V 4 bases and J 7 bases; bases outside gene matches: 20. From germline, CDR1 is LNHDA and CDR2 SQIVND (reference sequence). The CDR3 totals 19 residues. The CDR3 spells CASSTRQRGATRPSNEQFF. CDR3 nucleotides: TGTGCCAGTAGTACCCGCCAGCGGGGGGCAACGCGTCCCTCAAATGAGCAGTTCTTC.

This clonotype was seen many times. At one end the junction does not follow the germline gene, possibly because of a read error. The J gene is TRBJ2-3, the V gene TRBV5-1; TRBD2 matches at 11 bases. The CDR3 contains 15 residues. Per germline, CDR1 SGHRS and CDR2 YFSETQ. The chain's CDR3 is CASRLGLADTDTQYF. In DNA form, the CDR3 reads TGCGCCAGCAGATTGGGACTAGCGGACACAGATACGCAGTATTTT.

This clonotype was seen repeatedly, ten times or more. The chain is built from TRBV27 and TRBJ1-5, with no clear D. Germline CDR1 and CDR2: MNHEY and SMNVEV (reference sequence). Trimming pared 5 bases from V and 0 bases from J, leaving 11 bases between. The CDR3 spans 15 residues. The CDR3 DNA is TGTGCCAGCAGTGAAGGGCTTGATAGCAATCAGCCCCAGCATTTT. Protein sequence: CASSEGLDSNQPQHF.

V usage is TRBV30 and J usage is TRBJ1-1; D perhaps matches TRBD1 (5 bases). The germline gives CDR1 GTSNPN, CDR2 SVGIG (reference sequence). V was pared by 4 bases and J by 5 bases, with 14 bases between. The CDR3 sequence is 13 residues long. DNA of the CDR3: TGTGCCTGGAACCGTGGAGGGGAGACTGAAGCTTTCTTT. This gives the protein CAWNRGGETEAFF.

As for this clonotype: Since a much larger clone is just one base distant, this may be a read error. The CDR3 here is CASSSPRSGSSYNQQFF. CDR3 DNA: TGTGCCAGCAGCTCTCCTCGAAGCGGCAGCTCCTACAATCAGCAGTTCTTC. The chain couples TRBV11-1 to TRBJ2-1, with D perhaps matching TRBD2 (5 bases). This CDR3 comprises 17 residues. Germline V gene data show CDR1 as SGHAT and CDR2 as FQDESV (reference sequence).

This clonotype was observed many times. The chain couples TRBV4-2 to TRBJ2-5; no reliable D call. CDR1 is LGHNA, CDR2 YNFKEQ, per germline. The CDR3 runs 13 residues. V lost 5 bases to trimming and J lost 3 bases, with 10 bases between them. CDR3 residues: CASSAGYKETQYF. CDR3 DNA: TGTGCCAGCAGCGCCGGGTATAAAGAGACCCAGTACTTC.